Described below is a single T cell receptor (beta chain) sequence and its context. The antigen is unknown. Germline assignment: CDR1 LNHDA and CDR2 SQIVND (reference sequence). V lost 4 bases and J lost 7, with 19 bases in between. This CDR3 is 15 amino acids long. The source of the sample is a study of a mutant IDH1 vaccine in newly diagnosed glioma. Overall study: Vaccines began 4-6 weeks after radiotherapy alone, or with temozolomide cycles. V12 took place at week 35, and V13 at week 47.

Notes on the study in general: Vaccine-induced immune responses were detected in 93.3% of patients.

The data were produced by immunoSEQ multiplex PCR, yet TCRdb's version contains in-frame clones alone and is incomplete. The data contain nearly 50,000 clones, around 84% of them singletons. The sample's time point: week 47, end of study. A 20-mer mutant IDH1 peptide at 300 ug was injected subcutaneously with topical imiquimod. New WHO grade 3 or 4 IDH1-mutant, ATRX-lost astrocytomas were present in all donors. This sequence originates from a woman between 25 and 40 years old with glioma. Some clones in this sample may be carry-over from other donors' samples. This sample comprised PBMCs, obtained from a glioma patient whose treatment included an IDH1 peptide vaccine. The chain carries TRBV19 and TRBJ1-2, with D maybe TRBD1 (5 bases). The DNA of the CDR3 is TGTGCCAGTAGTACGGGCGGGGCAGGGAGGCTTGGCTACACCTTC. Protein: CASSTGGAGRLGYTF.